Below, 14 T cell receptor beta chains from the same sample are listed, as sequenced in a study of CD4 T cells in relation to SARS-CoV-2 and coronaviruses. The method was immunoSEQ multiplex PCR; TCRdb's version includes in-frame clones alone and lacks a portion of them. Among under 25,000 clones listed, roughly 77% were seen once. Their antigens remain unidentified. CD4+ T cells from unexposed donors were obtained before the COVID-19 pandemic (2011-2018). CD4+ T cells were isolated from the cells after less than 13 days of culture. The sample was CD4+ T cells from PBMCs, cultured in vitro. The receptors stem from a human donor in good health.

The chain is built from TRBV5-1 and TRBJ2-3; D not resolved. The CDR3 runs 13 residues. V lost 2 bases and J lost 8, with 12 bases in between. Germline V gives CDR1 SGHRS, CDR2 YFSETQ. For the CDR3, the DNA is TGCGCCAGCAGCTTCGGTGACCCTGCTACGCAGTATTTT. It is translated as CASSFGDPATQYF.

This clone occurred a few times. The chain carries TRBV9 and TRBJ2-7, with TRBD1 matching 8 bases. V lost 2 bases, J lost 1 base, and 5 bases stayed unmatched. This CDR3 has 15 residues. Germline CDR1 reads SGDLS; CDR2 reads YYNGEE. The CDR3 DNA sequence: TGTGCCAGCAGCGTCGGACAGGGTGAGTCCTACGAGCAGTACTTC. It translates to CASSVGQGESYEQYF.

The CDR3 bases are TGTGCCAGCAGCCAAGCAGGATCCGAGCAGTACTTC. It translates to CASSQAGSEQYF. The V and J genes are TRBV3-1 (or the pseudogene TRBV3-2) and TRBJ2-7; D remains unclear. V dropped 1 base and J dropped 6 bases, with 7 bases sitting between them. The CDR3 runs 12 residues. Germline V CDR1 and CDR2: LGHDT, YNNKEL (reference sequence).

The rearrangement uses TRBV5-1 and TRBJ2-3; 7 positions match TRBD2. The CDR3 runs 16 residues. The germline CDR1 and CDR2 sequences are SGHRS and YFSETQ. With V trimmed by 0 bases and J by 3 bases, 7 bases remained unmatched. This CDR3 is CASSLDGGSWTDTQYF. Written as DNA, the CDR3 is TGCGCCAGCAGCTTGGACGGCGGGAGTTGGACAGATACGCAGTATTTT.

The V and J genes are TRBV20-1 and TRBJ2-3; 8 bases map to TRBD2. The CDR3 totals 16 residues. The V segment lost 3 bases and the J segment 12 bases; nucleotides outside the gene matches: 20. In germline, CDR1 is DFQATT, CDR2 SNEGSKA (reference sequence). DNA of the CDR3: TGCAGTGCTAGTTTTTCGGCGAGCGGGAGTCTCATTCACCAGTATTTT. This codes for CSASFSASGSLIHQYF.

The chain links TRBV9 to TRBJ2-1, with TRBD2 matching 7 bases. The length of the CDR3 is 15 residues. Looked up from germline, CDR1 is SGDLS and CDR2 is YYNGEE. The V gene end was trimmed by 3 bases and the J gene end by 8 bases; junction bases not matched to a gene: 11. CDR3 loop: CASSDLGLPRDEQFF. CDR3 nucleotide sequence: TGTGCCAGCAGCGACCTGGGACTACCTCGGGATGAGCAGTTCTTC.

This clone was picked up one time. This rearrangement joins TRBV5-1 to TRBJ2-5, with D tentatively TRBD1 (5 bases). Trimming cost V 6 bases and J 5 bases, with 14 bases left between them. CDR1 is SGHRS, CDR2 YFSETQ, per germline. The CDR3 sequence is 13 residues long. CDR3 sequence reads: CASKIWGAETQYF. The CDR3 nucleotides read TGCGCCAGCAAAATCTGGGGCGCCGAGACCCAGTACTTC.

This chain links TRBV9 with TRBJ2-1; D unclear. The germline gives CDR1 SGDLS, CDR2 YYNGEE. The ends were cut back, 3 bases at V and 2 bases at J, with 12 bases in the middle. The CDR3 is 15 amino acids. CDR3 region: CASSASLGPYNEQFF. DNA for the CDR3: TGTGCCAGCAGCGCCTCCTTAGGCCCCTACAATGAGCAGTTCTTC.

The chain is built from TRBV30 and TRBJ2-3; either TRBD1 or TRBD2 may supply D (5 bases each). Germline CDR1 reads GTSNPN; CDR2 reads SVGIG (reference sequence). Trimming shortened V by 3 bases and J by 2 bases, and 12 bases separated the two germline ends. The length of the CDR3 is 14 residues. Written as DNA, the CDR3 is TGTGCCTGGAGCCCGGGACCAAACACAGATACGCAGTATTTT. This sequence encodes CAWSPGPNTDTQYF. Full variable domain (outside the CDR3, taken from reference TRBV30 and TRBJ2-3): SQTIHQWPATLVQPVGSPLSLECTVEGTSNPNLYWYRQAAGRGLQLLFYSVGIGQISSEVPQNLSASRPQDRQFILSSKKLLLSDSGFYLCAWSPGPNTDTQYFGPGTRLTVL.

V usage is TRBV27 and J usage is TRBJ2-1; D call uncertain. The germline V gene encodes CDR1 MNHEY and CDR2 SMNVEV (reference sequence). The length of the CDR3 is 17 residues. The V gene lost 3 bases and the J gene lost 0 bases, with 15 bases spanning the gap. For the CDR3, the DNA is TGTGCCAGCAGTTTTCTGGGCGCCGGAGTCTCCTACAATGAGCAGTTCTTC. It yields the protein CASSFLGAGVSYNEQFF.

The chain links TRBV15 to TRBJ2-6; D is unresolved. The germline CDR1 and CDR2 sequences are LNHNV and YYDKDF (reference sequence). Trimming cost V 0 bases and J 0 bases, with 3 bases left between them. The CDR3 extends over 15 amino acids. CDR3 sequence: CATSRDASGANVLTF. CDR3 in DNA: TGTGCCACCAGCAGAGACGCCTCTGGGGCCAACGTCCTGACTTTC.

This clone has just one count. The chain joins TRBV3-1 (or the pseudogene TRBV3-2) to TRBJ2-7; a possible D gene is TRBD2 (5 bases). CDR1 and CDR2 (germline): LGHDT, YNNKEL (reference sequence). Trimming shortened V by 0 bases and J by 4 bases, and 13 bases separated the two germline ends. The CDR3 totals 15 residues. In nucleotides, the CDR3 is TGTGCCAGCAGCCAAGATCCCCCGGGAAGATACGAGCAGTACTTC. Its translation: CASSQDPPGRYEQYF.

V gene TRBV11-2 combines with J gene TRBJ2-5; TRBD1 agrees at 7 bases. The CDR3 length is 15 residues. The germline V gene encodes CDR1 SGHAT and CDR2 FQNNGV. J gave up 5 bases and V 5 bases, and 11 bases lay outside the gene matches. CDR3 in DNA: TGTGCCAGCAGCCGTTCTGAAGACAGGGTTGAGACCCAGTACTTC. Translating gives CASSRSEDRVETQYF. Using reference TRBV11-2 and TRBJ2-5 for the parts outside the CDR3, the full variable domain is EAGVAQSPRYKIIEKRQSVAFWCNPISGHATLYWYQQILGQGPKLLIQFQNNGVVDDSQLPKDRFSAERLKGVDSTLKIQPAKLEDSAVYLCASSRSEDRVETQYFGPGTRLLVL.

The chain recombines TRBV7-2 with TRBJ2-7, with 9 bases matching TRBD1. J was trimmed by 9 bases and V by 3 bases; bases with no gene match: 9. Germline V gene sequence: CDR1 SGHTA, CDR2 FQGNSA. The CDR3 covers 14 residues. The CDR3 sequence: CASSFGQGMGGQYF. The CDR3 nucleotides read TGTGCCAGCAGCTTCGGACAGGGGATGGGTGGGCAGTACTTC.